The 9 T cell receptor beta chains given below trace back to one sample, sequenced in a study of regulatory T cells in long-lasting Graves disease. The time point here: newly diagnosed GD, antithyroid drugs for less than 3 months. PBMCs were the source of the RNA used for TCR sequencing. With iRepertoire HTBI primers and Arm-PCR of CDR3 regions, TCR beta libraries were built. TCRdb analysed the multiplex PCR reads with MiXCR anew, one entry per CDR3 protein. The sample has 200,000 to 250,000 distinct CDR3 sequences, about 19% seen once. Sequences were derived from peripheral blood mononuclear cells (PBMCs), sampled at new diagnosis, from a patient treated with antithyroid drugs. These receptors were obtained from a female donor with Graves disease.

This clonotype was counted at least ten times. This sequence joins TRBV12-3 or TRBV12-4 and TRBJ1-5, with TRBD1 matching over 10 bases. V was clipped by 6 bases and J by 4 bases; unmatched bases: 3. The CDR3 extends over 14 amino acids. CDR3 sequence (DNA): TGTGCCAGCAGCGGGACAGGGGAAAATCAGCCCCAGCATTTT. Encoded protein: CASSGTGENQPQHF.

This clonotype has at least ten counts. The rearrangement joins TRBV5-5 to TRBJ2-3, with D possibly being TRBD1 (5 bases). This CDR3 comprises 19 residues. V was pared by 2 bases and J by 2 bases, with 24 bases between. The germline CDR1 and CDR2 sequences are SGHKS and YYEKEE (reference sequence). The CDR3 DNA is TGTGCCAGCAGCTTTGGCGTATTACCGACAGCCTCATTCACAGATACGCAGTATTTT. This gives the protein CASSFGVLPTASFTDTQYF. The whole variable domain, remainder taken from reference TRBV5-5 and TRBJ2-3, is DAGVTQSPTHLIKTRGQQVTLRCSPISGHKSVSWYQQVLGQGPQFIFQYYEKEERGRGNFPDRFSARQFPNYSSELNVNALLLGDSALYLCASSFGVLPTASFTDTQYFGPGTRLTVL.

This clonotype has at least ten counts. This CDR3 reads CASSLRENQPQHF. Here the CDR3 DNA reads TGTGCCAGCAGCTTACGGGAGAATCAGCCCCAGCATTTT. J is TRBJ1-5 and V is TRBV5-8; D remains ambiguous. Trimming removed 2 bases from V and 4 bases from J, with 7 bases in between. The germline V gene encodes CDR1 SGHTS and CDR2 YDEGEE. The CDR3 extends over 13 amino acids.

This clonotype turned up a few times. This chain uses TRBV4-3 with TRBJ2-7; TRBD2 aligns across 8 bases. This CDR3 has 14 residues. The germline gives CDR1 LGHNA, CDR2 YSLEER. The J segment lost 6 bases and the V segment lost 4 bases, leaving 8 bases of the junction unmatched. DNA for the CDR3: TGCGCCAGCAGCCCCGGGACGGGGGGGATCGAGCAGTACTTC. This gives the protein CASSPGTGGIEQYF.

The chain links TRBV20-1 to TRBJ1-5, with no clear D. Trimming cost V 2 bases and J 5 bases, with 13 bases left between them. The CDR3 runs 14 residues. Germline CDR1 and CDR2: DFQATT and SNEGSKA (reference sequence). CDR3 protein: CSARRGQSDQPQHF. CDR3 coding DNA: TGCAGTGCTAGACGTGGTCAGTCCGATCAGCCCCAGCATTTT.

At least ten counts were recorded for this clonotype. The chain recombines TRBV5-6 with TRBJ2-1; 7 nucleotides line up with TRBD2. The CDR3 runs to 15 residues. Trimming at V came to 4 bases and at J to 3 bases, leaving 7 bases not matched to a gene. Germline lookup yields CDR1 SGHDT and CDR2 YYEEEE. The CDR3 DNA reads TGTGCCAGCAGCCCGAACCGGGACTACTACAATGAGCAGTTCTTC. Amino acid sequence: CASSPNRDYYNEQFF.

The chain has TRBV5-6 and TRBJ1-4, with D possibly matching TRBD1 (6 bases). V lost 6 bases, J lost 4 bases, and 22 bases lay in between. The CDR3 consists of 17 residues. From germline, CDR1 is SGHDT and CDR2 YYEEEE. In nucleotides, the CDR3 is TGTGCCAGCAACACCTTACAACGGGACAAAAATAATGAAAAACTGTTTTTT. It translates to CASNTLQRDKNNEKLFF.

About this clonotype: A far larger clone is one base from this, pointing to a likely read error. Written as DNA, the CDR3 is TGTGCCAGCAGCTTAGAATTCCCCCAGGGGCGGGCTTTCTTT. This encodes CASSLEFPQGRAFF. V and J are TRBV7-2 and TRBJ2-3; D is perhaps TRBD1 (6 bases). The DNA end favors TRBJ1-1, so the J call may be wrong. The CDR3 spans 14 residues. Germline CDR1 SGHTA, CDR2 FQGNSA.

The sample holds many counts of this clonotype. The chain couples TRBV15 to TRBJ1-2, with 9 bases identical to TRBD1. CDR1 and CDR2 from the germline V gene are LNHNV and YYDKDF (reference sequence). This CDR3 contains 15 residues. With V trimmed by 2 bases and J by 7 bases, 8 bases remained unmatched. CDR3 nucleotides: TGTGCCACCAGCAGATCAGGAGGGACAGGGTCTGGCTACACCTTC. It translates to CATSRSGGTGSGYTF.